This TCR beta chain was sequenced for a study of shared clonotypes between healthy human individuals. General study results and limits: Since donors were few, the genetic and exposure-history diversity represented was limited.

This CDR3 is built from 14 residues. The germline V gene has CDR1 SGHTA and CDR2 FQGNSA. V dropped 5 bases and J dropped 4; count of bases not matched to a gene: 7. Concerning this clone: Its antigen is not identified.

Per sorted-subset replicate PCR, input was approximately 180 ng DNA, representing tens of thousands of T cell genomes. Here immunoSEQ multiplex PCR was the method, and the copy in TCRdb shows in-frame clones only, minus some. The table records 1.4 million to 1.5 million clones, roughly 96% of them present only once. The source is a young man in good health. The chain has TRBV7-2 and TRBJ1-1; 7 nucleotides line up with TRBD1. Source material: naive CD4+ T cells sorted from blood. As to subset: CD45RA+ positively selected. The CDR3 here is CASSKPGGRTEAFF. DNA for the CDR3: TGTGCCAGCAGCAAACCAGGGGGACGCACTGAAGCTTTCTTT.